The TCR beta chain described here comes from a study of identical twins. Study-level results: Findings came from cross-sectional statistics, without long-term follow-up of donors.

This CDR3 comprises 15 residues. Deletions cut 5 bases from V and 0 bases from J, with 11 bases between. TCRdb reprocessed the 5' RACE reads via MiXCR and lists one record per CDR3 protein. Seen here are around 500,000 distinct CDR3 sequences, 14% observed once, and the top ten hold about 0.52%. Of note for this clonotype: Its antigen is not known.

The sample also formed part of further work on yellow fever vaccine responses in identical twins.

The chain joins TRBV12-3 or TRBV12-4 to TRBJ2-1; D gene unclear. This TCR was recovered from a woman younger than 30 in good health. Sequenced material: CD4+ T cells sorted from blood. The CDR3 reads CASSISLGSYNEQFF. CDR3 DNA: TGTGCCAGCAGTATCAGCCTAGGCTCCTACAATGAGCAGTTCTTC.